This entry concerns a single T cell receptor (beta chain). Different DNA sequences within this sample yield the same CDR3. The sample is drawn from a study of metastatic and nonmetastatic thyroid tumors. Turning to the study itself: Repertoires from malignant and benign thyroid patients were compared across blood and tumor or nodule tissue.

Original processing notes: A papillary thyroid cancer distant-metastasis classifier was built from CDR3 differences across clinicopathological groups. TCRdb re-called the PCR reads with MiXCR. The V and J calls, along with clone size, are taken from TCRdb and not from the paper's own processing. The table lists approximately 7,400 clones, about a third of them singletons. No patient received treatment before thyroid surgery. The germline gives CDR1 MNHEY, CDR2 SVGEGT. Trimming removed 4 bases from V and 0 bases from J, with 10 bases in between. CDR3 length: 15 amino acids. Sequencing was done on a sample of adjacent normal tissue. The V and J genes are TRBV6-2 or TRBV6-3 and TRBJ1-5, with a possible D match to TRBD1 (5 bases). This receptor was taken from a female donor with papillary thyroid cancer or a benign thyroid nodule (not recorded which). Some clones in this sample may be carry-over from other donors' samples. The CDR3 DNA follows: TGTGCCAGCAGTTGGGGGACCGATAGCAATCAGCCCCAGCATTTT. Its translation: CASSWGTDSNQPQHF.